The clone carrying this TCR beta chain has a handful of counts. The antigen is unknown. The data originate from a study of vaccination and CD4 T cells after COVID-19. The overall study: The study collected post-vaccine samples a median 72 days after dose two, with a range of 14 to 241.

The Oncomine TCR Beta short-read assay was applied to DNA of cultured CD4+ T cells. TCRdb reprocessed the PCR reads with MiXCR, giving one entry per CDR3 protein. The sample consists of 11,000 to 15,000 distinct CDR3 sequences, roughly 37% of them appearing once. Treatment: approximately 9-day PBMC culture with coronavirus spike peptide pools or control peptides (ViraFEST assay). The sample taken for sequencing was CD4+ T cells from blood, cultured in vitro. This TCR was sampled from a human donor who had recovered from COVID-19.

In DNA form, the CDR3 reads TGTGCCAGCAGCTTAGCTGGAAACTATGGCTACACCTTC. This translates into CASSLAGNYGYTF. The chain couples TRBV7-3 to TRBJ1-2; D gene ambiguous. V dropped 2 bases and J dropped 2 bases, with 6 bases sitting between them. The CDR3 runs to 13 residues. Germline lookup yields CDR1 SGHTA and CDR2 FQGTGA.